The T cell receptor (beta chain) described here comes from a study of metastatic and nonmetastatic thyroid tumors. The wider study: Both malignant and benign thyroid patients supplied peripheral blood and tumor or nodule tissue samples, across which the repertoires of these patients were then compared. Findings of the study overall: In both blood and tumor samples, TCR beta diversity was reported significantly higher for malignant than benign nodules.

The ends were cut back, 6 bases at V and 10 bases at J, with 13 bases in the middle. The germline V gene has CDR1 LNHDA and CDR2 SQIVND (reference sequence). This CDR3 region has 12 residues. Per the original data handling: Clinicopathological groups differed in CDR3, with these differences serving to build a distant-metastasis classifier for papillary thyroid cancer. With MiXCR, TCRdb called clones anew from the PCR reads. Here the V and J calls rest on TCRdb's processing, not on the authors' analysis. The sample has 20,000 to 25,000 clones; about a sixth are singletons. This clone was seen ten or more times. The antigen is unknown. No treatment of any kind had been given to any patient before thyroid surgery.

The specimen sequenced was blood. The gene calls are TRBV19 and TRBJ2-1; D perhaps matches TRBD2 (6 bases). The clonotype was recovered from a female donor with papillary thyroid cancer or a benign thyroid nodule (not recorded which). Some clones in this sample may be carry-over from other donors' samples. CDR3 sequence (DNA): TGTGCCAGTAGCTATGGGGGGAGGGAGCAGTTCTTC. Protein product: CASSYGGREQFF.